The rows below give T cell receptor beta chains drawn from one sample of a study of cytomegalovirus exposure and HLA in healthy donors. Clones were read by immunoSEQ multiplex PCR, and TCRdb kept only the in-frame ones, dropping some. The data contain 85,000 to 110,000 clones, around three quarters of them singletons. The sequenced sample consisted of PBMCs. These receptors all stem from a woman under 30 in good health and CMV-seropositive. Both conserved end residues are part of each CDR3. D genes are given only for firm matches. The listing skips clone size in some rows; elsewhere it reads once, few, many or a size class.

TRBV19,TRBJ1-3,.,TRBD1,TGTGCCAGTAGCCGGACAGGGAACTACTACTCTGGAAACACCATATATTTT,CASSRTGNYYSGNTIYF
TRBV12-5,TRBJ2-1,few,.,TGTGCTAGTGCCCCCCTCCAGGGACTGAAGTTCTTC,CASAPLQGLKFF
TRBV6-1,TRBJ2-7,.,TRBD1,TGTGCCAGCAGTGAGGGACAGTCCAGCTCCTACGAGCAGTACTTC,CASSEGQSSSYEQYF
TRBV27,TRBJ1-5,.,TRBD1,TGTGCCAGCACCTTGACAGGGGGGAATCAGCCCCAGCATTTT,CASTLTGGNQPQHF
TRBV7-8,TRBJ2-7,.,TRBD1,TGTGCCAGCAGCCGACTGGACAGGGGGAGCTCCTACGAGCAGTACTTC,CASSRLDRGSSYEQYF
TRBV11-3,TRBJ2-7,.,.,TGTGCCAGCAGCCCCCCGGGGGGCAGGGACGAGCAGTACTTC,CASSPPGGRDEQYF
TRBV2,TRBJ1-4,.,.,TGTGCCAGCAGTGTACCTCAGGGAAAACTGTTTTTT,CASSVPQGKLFF
TRBV25-1,TRBJ2-7,.,TRBD2,TGTGCCAGCAGTGAATGGGTAGCGGGAGATGAGCAGTACTTC,CASSEWVAGDEQYF
TRBV13,TRBJ1-1,few,.,TGTGCCAGCAGCTTAGGGGACAGACACACTGAAGCTTTCTTT,CASSLGDRHTEAFF
TRBV6-5,TRBJ2-3,.,.,TGTGCCAGCAGTTACACAGGAGCCTTGGCTACAGATACGCAGTATTTT,CASSYTGALATDTQYF
TRBV11-2,TRBJ2-5,.,.,TGTGCCAGCAGCTTTTACCAGGGGCCTAAGAAGGTGACCCAGTACTTC,CASSFYQGPKKVTQYF
TRBV2,TRBJ1-6,.,TRBD1,TGTGCCAGCAGGAGGGACAGGGGTTCACCCCTCCACTTT,CASRRDRGSPLHF
TRBV6-5,TRBJ1-1,.,.,TGTGCCAGCCGCTCCTCGGGGGGCTGGGACACTGAAGCTTTCTTT,CASRSSGGWDTEAFF
TRBV15,TRBJ2-3,few,TRBD1,TGTGCCACCAGCAGAAGGACAGGGGGAAGCACAGATACGCAGTATTTT,CATSRRTGGSTDTQYF
TRBV5-1,TRBJ2-3,.,TRBD2,TGCGCCAGCAGCCAAGGGACTAGTGGGGATACGCAGTATTTT,CASSQGTSGDTQYF
TRBV9,TRBJ1-6,.,TRBD1,TGTGCCAGCAGCGCTACCGGGACAGATAATTCACCCCTCCACTTT,CASSATGTDNSPLHF
TRBV5-1,TRBJ2-1,once,TRBD2,TGCGCCAGCAGACCGACTAGCGGGGGGCACAATGAGCAGTTCTTC,CASRPTSGGHNEQFF
TRBV7-2,TRBJ2-7,.,TRBD2,TGTGCCAGCAGCTTACGAGCGGGGGAGCAGTACTTC,CASSLRAGEQYF
TRBV19,TRBJ2-2,.,TRBD2,TGTGCCAGCAGTAGGGTAGCGGGGGGTCCGAACACCGGGGAGCTGTTTTTT,CASSRVAGGPNTGELFF
TRBV5-4,TRBJ1-1,.,.,TGTGCCAGCAGCACGACACAGGGTGGGTGGAACACTGAAGCTTTCTTT,CASSTTQGGWNTEAFF
TRBV6-1,TRBJ1-1,.,.,TGTGCCAGCCCATCACTCCGGGGGGCCCACACTGAAGCTTTCTTT,CASPSLRGAHTEAFF
TRBV4-2,TRBJ2-1,.,TRBD2,TGTGCCAGCAGCCAAGGAGCTAGCGGGGGGGCCGGTGAGCAGTTCTTC,CASSQGASGGAGEQFF
TRBV5-1,TRBJ1-5,few,TRBD1,TGCGCCAGCAGCTTGGGGGCGTGGGACAGCCATAGCAATCAGCCCCAGCATTTT,CASSLGAWDSHSNQPQHF
TRBV28,TRBJ2-3,.,.,TGTGCCAGCAGTTTAGGCGGACCAGGGACAGATACGCAGTATTTT,CASSLGGPGTDTQYF
TRBV7-9,TRBJ2-2,.,.,TGTGCCAGCAGCATTAGCGTTCTCGGAGCTAGCGGGGAGCTGTTTTTT,CASSISVLGASGELFF
TRBV19,TRBJ2-3,.,.,TGTGCCAGCTCTTATGGTTTCGTAGAAGATACGCAGTATTTT,CASSYGFVEDTQYF
TRBV7-9,TRBJ2-1,.,TRBD2,TGTGCCAGCAGCCTGACTAGCGGTACTTACAATGAGCAGTTCTTC,CASSLTSGTYNEQFF
TRBV1,TRBJ2-1,.,.,TGCACCAGCAGCCAAGATGCCCCCCGGGACAGCCGCTACAATGAGCAGTTCTTC,CTSSQDAPRDSRYNEQFF
TRBV7-8,TRBJ1-3,.,.,TGTGCCAGCAGCTTAGCTCTTGGGCTGAACACCATATATTTT,CASSLALGLNTIYF
TRBV6-6,TRBJ2-5,few,.,TGTGCCAGCAAGGCAAGGGGAGAGACCCAGTACTTC,CASKARGETQYF
TRBV6-6,TRBJ1-5,.,.,TGTGCCAGCAGGAAGACATTTTATAGCAATCAGCCCCAGCATTTT,CASRKTFYSNQPQHF
TRBV5-1,TRBJ2-1,.,TRBD2,TGCGCCAGCAGCTTGGCCGGGACTAGCGACTACAATGAGCAGTTCTTC,CASSLAGTSDYNEQFF
TRBV5-1,TRBJ2-3,.,TRBD2,TGCGCCAGCAGCTCCAGTGGACTAGAGACAGATACGCAGTATTTT,CASSSSGLETDTQYF
TRBV30,TRBJ1-5,.,.,TGTGCCTGGAGTGTAGACGGGAGATATAGCAATCAGCCCCAGCATTTT,CAWSVDGRYSNQPQHF
TRBV6-6,TRBJ1-5,.,TRBD1,TGTGCCAGCAGAAGCCAGGGACAGTCCAATCAGCCCCAGCATTTT,CASRSQGQSNQPQHF
TRBV5-7,TRBJ2-3,.,.,TGTGCCAGCAGCTTGGCGGGGAGAGGTTTCACAGATACGCAGTATTTT,CASSLAGRGFTDTQYF
TRBV11-1,TRBJ1-2,.,.,TGTGCCAGCAGCGTGAAACCCAACGGGAATGGCTACACCTTC,CASSVKPNGNGYTF
TRBV11-2,TRBJ2-5,few,.,TGTGCCAGCAGCCCGAGCCGTGGGGCTGGAGAGACCCAGTACTTC,CASSPSRGAGETQYF
TRBV7-2,TRBJ2-7,.,TRBD2,TGTGCCAGCAGCTTAGGACCGGGACTAGCGGGGGGGAGCTCCTACGAGCAGTACTTC,CASSLGPGLAGGSSYEQYF
TRBV30,TRBJ2-1,.,.,TGTGCCTGGAGTGGACAGCACAATGAGCAGTTCTTC,CAWSGQHNEQFF
TRBV9,TRBJ2-7,.,.,TGTGCCAGCAACCTAGCGGAGGGGGGGTACGAGCAGTACTTC,CASNLAEGGYEQYF